Listed below are T cell receptor beta chains from one sample, sequenced in a study of chemoradiotherapy in HPV16-positive cancers. The table came from immunoSEQ multiplex PCR; TCRdb's copy has only in-frame clones and leaves some out. The data contain roughly 7,400 clones, about 74% of them singletons. The sample consisted of tumor tissue, taken from a patient who underwent chemoradiotherapy. The source of these receptors is a human donor with HPV-associated anogenital cancer. Both conserved end residues are part of each CDR3. Fields, in order: J gene, V gene, CDR3 protein.

TRBJ1-4,TRBV4-1,CASSQDTGGEKLFF
TRBJ1-2,TRBV18,CASSGQLANYGYTF
TRBJ2-3,TRBV9,CASDDSLSDTQYF
TRBJ1-6,TRBV5-5,CASSPAARMASPLHF
TRBJ2-5,TRBV5-6,CASSFTGVGETQYF
TRBJ2-2,TRBV27,CASSPARPGELFF
TRBJ1-2,TRBV5-1,CASSPGEGALKGYTF
TRBJ2-1,TRBV20-1,CSAGTHNEQFF
TRBJ2-7,TRBV19,CASSPRDRTYEQYF
TRBJ2-7,TRBV28,CASRQSGAKYEQYF
TRBJ2-3,TRBV7-9,CASSGSADTQYF
TRBJ2-3,TRBV5-1,CASSLSLAVFLGDTQYF
TRBJ2-1,TRBV10-3,CATEGVNEQFF
TRBJ2-7,TRBV28,CASRKISPYSWEQYF
-,TRBV5-5,CASSFSGQAYEQYF
TRBJ1-6,TRBV7-8,CASSASGQMNSPLHF
TRBJ2-2,TRBV5-4,CASSRTGDTGELFF
TRBJ2-7,TRBV20-1,CSARDLEF